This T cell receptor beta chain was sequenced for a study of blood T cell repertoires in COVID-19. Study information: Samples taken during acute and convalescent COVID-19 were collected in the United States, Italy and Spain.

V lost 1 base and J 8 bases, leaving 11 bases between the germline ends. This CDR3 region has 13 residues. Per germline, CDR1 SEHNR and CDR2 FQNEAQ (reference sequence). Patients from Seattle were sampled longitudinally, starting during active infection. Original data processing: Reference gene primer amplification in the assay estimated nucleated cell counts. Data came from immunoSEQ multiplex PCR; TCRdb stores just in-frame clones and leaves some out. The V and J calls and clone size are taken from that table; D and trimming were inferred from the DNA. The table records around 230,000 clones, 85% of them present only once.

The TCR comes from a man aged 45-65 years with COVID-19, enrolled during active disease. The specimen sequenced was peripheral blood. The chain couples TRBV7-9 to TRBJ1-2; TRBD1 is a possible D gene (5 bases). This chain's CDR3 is CASSLGSGDGYTF. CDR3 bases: TGTGCCAGCAGCTTAGGTAGCGGGGACGGCTACACCTTC.